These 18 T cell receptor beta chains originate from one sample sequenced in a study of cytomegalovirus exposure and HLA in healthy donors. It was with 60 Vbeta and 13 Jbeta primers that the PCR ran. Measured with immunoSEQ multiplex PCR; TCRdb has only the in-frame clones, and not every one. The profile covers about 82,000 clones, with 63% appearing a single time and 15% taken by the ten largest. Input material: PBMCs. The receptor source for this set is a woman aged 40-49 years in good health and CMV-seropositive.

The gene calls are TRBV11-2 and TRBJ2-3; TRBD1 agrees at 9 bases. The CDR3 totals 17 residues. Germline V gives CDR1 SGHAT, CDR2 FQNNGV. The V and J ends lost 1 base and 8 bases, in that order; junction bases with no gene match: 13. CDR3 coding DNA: TGTGCCAGCAGCTTAGTTGGGATGGGACAGGGATATGGTACGCAGTATTTT. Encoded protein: CASSLVGMGQGYGTQYF.

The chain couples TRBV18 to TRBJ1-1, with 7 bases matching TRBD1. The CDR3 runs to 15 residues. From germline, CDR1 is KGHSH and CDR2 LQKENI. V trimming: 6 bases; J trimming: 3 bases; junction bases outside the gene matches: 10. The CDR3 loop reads CASSNTGTEDTEAFF. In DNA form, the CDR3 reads TGTGCCAGCTCGAACACCGGGACAGAAGACACTGAAGCTTTCTTT.

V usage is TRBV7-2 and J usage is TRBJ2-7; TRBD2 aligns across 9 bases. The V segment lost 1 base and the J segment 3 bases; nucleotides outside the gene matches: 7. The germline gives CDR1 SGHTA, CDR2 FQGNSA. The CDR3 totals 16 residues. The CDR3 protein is CASSLVVGGRGYEQYF. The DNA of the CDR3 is TGTGCCAGCAGCTTAGTCGTTGGCGGGAGGGGCTACGAGCAGTACTTC.

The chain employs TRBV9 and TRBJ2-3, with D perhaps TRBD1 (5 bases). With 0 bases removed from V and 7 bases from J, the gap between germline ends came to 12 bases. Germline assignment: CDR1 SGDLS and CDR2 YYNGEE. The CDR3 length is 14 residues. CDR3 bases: TGTGCCAGCAGCGTAGATTCATCGGACAATACGCAGTATTTT. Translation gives CASSVDSSDNTQYF.

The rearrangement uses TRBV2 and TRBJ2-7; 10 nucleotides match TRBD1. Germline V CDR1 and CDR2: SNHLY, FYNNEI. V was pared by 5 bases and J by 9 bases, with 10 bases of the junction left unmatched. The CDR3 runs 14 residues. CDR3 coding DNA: TGTGCCAGCAGTTCGGAGACAGGGGGCCAGGTGCAGTACTTC. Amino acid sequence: CASSSETGGQVQYF.

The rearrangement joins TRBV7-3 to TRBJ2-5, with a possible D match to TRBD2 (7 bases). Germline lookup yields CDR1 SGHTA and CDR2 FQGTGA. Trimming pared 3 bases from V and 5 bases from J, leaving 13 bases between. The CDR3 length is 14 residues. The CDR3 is CASSFQGGGETQYF. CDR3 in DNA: TGTGCCAGCAGCTTTCAGGGAGGGGGGGAGACCCAGTACTTC.

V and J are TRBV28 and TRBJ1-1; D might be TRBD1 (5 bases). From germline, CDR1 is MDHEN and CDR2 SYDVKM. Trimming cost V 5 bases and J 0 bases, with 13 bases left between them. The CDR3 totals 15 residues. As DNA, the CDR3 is TGTGCCAGCAGTCCCGGGGGACGGATGAACACTGAAGCTTTCTTT. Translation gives CASSPGGRMNTEAFF.

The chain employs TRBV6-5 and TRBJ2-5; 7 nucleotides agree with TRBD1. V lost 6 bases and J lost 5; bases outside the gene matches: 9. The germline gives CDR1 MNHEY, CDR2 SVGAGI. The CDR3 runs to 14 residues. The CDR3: CASSHRQGGETQYF. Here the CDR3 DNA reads TGTGCCAGCAGCCACCGACAGGGTGGGGAGACCCAGTACTTC.

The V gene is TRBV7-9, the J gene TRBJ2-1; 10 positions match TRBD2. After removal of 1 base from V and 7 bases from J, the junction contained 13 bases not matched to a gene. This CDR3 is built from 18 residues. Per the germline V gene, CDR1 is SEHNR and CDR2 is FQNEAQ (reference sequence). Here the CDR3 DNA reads TGTGCCAGCAGCTTAGGCCGCCAGCGGGAGGGCCTTGTAAATGAGCAGTTCTTC. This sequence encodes CASSLGRQREGLVNEQFF.

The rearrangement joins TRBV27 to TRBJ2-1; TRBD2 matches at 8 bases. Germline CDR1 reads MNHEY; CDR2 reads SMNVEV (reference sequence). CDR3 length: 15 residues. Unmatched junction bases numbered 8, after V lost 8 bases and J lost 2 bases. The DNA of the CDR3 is TGTGCCAGCGGCCAGACTAGCGTCCCCTACAATGAGCAGTTCTTC. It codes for CASGQTSVPYNEQFF.

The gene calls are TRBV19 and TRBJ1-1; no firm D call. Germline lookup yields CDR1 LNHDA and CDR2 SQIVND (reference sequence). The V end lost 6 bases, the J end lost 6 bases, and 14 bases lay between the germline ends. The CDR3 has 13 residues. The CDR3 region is CASSLTGSAEAFF. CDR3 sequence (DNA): TGTGCCAGTAGCCTGACGGGGAGCGCTGAAGCTTTCTTT.

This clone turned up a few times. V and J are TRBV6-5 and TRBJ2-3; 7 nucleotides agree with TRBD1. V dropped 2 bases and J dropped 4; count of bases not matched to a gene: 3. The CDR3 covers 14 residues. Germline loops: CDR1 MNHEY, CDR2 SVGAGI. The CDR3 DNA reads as TGTGCCAGCAGTTACAGGGGGCGCGCAGATACGCAGTATTTT. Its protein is CASSYRGRADTQYF.

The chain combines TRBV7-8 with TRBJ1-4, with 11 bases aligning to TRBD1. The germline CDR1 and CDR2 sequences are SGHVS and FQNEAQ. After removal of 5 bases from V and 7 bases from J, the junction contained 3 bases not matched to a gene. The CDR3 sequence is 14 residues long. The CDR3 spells CASSVGQGAEKLFF. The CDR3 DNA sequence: TGTGCCAGCAGCGTCGGACAGGGGGCTGAAAAACTGTTTTTT.

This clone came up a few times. CDR3 residues: CASIVRGGSEAFF. The CDR3 nucleotides are TGTGCCAGTATTGTCCGGGGAGGCTCTGAAGCTTTCTTT. The chain links TRBV19 to TRBJ1-1, with D unresolved. The CDR3 totals 13 residues. Germline-derived CDR1 and CDR2 are LNHDA and SQIVND (reference sequence). V lost 7 bases and J 6 bases, leaving 15 bases between the germline ends.

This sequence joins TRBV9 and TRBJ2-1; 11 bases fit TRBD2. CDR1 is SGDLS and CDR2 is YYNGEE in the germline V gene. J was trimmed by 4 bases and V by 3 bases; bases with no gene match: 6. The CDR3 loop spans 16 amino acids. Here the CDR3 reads CASSAFGTSGYNEQFF. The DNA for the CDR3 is TGTGCCAGCAGCGCTTTCGGGACTAGCGGTTACAATGAGCAGTTCTTC.

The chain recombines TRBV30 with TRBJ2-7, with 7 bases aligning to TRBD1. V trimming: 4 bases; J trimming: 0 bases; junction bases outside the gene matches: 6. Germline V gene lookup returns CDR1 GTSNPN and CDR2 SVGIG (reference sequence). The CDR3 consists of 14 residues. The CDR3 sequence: CAWTDRASSYEQYF. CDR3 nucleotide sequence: TGTGCCTGGACCGACAGGGCGAGCTCCTACGAGCAGTACTTC.

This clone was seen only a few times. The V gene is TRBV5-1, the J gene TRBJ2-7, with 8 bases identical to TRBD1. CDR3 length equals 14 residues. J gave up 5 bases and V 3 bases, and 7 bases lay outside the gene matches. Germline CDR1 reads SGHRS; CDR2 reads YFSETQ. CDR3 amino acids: CASSSQGQANEQYF. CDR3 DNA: TGCGCCAGCAGCTCGCAGGGACAGGCCAACGAGCAGTACTTC.

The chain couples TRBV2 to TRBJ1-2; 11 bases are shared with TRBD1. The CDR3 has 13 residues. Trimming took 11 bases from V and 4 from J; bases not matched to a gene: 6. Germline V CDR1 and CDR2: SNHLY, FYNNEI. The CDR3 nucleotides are TGTGCCGGAAGGGACAGGGGGATCTATGGCTACACCTTC. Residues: CAGRDRGIYGYTF.